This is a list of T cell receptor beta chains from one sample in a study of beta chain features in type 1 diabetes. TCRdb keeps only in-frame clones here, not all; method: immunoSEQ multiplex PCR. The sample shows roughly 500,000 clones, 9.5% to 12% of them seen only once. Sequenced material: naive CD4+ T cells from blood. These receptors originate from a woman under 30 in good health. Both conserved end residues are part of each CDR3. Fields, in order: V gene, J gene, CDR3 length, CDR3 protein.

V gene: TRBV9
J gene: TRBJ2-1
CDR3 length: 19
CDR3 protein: CASSGRGLAGGLTHNEQFF

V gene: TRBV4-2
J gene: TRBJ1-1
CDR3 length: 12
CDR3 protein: CASSQVEYEAFF

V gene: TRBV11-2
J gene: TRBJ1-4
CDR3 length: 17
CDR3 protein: CASSDFRVVRTNEKLFF

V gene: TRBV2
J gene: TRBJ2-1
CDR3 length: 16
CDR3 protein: CASSPGLAGPYNEQFF

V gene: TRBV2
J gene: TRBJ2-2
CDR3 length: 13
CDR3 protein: CASGVEVAGELFF

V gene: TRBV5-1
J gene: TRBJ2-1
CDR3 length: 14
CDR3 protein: CASSKESSYNEQFF

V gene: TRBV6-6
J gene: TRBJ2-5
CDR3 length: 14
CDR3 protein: CASSYLRGQETQYF

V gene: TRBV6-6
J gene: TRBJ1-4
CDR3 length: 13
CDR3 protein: CASTGRQAEKLFF

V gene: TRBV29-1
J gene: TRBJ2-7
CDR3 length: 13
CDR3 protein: CSVARTATYEQYF

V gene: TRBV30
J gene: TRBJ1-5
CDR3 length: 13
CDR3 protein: CAWRGQGWQPQHF

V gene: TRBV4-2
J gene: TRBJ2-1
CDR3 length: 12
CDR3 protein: CASSPSGLEQFF

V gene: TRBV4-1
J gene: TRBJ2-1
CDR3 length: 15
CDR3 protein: CASSPLGLARDEQFF

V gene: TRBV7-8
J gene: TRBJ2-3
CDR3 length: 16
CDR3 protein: CASTTRAGGYTDTQYF

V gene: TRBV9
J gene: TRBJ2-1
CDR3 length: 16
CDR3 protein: CASSVPLRDRDNEQFF

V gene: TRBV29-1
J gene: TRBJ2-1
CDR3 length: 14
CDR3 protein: CSVEGLAGYNEQFF

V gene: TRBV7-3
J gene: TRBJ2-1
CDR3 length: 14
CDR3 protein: CASSPSSSYNEQFF

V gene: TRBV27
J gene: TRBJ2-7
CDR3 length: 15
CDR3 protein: CASSLKAGVGYEQYF

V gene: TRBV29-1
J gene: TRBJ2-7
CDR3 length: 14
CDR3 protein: CSVVLSLGGYEQYF

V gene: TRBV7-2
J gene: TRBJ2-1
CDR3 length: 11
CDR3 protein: CASSLYIEQFF

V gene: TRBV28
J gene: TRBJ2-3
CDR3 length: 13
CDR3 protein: CASLTGGTDTQYF